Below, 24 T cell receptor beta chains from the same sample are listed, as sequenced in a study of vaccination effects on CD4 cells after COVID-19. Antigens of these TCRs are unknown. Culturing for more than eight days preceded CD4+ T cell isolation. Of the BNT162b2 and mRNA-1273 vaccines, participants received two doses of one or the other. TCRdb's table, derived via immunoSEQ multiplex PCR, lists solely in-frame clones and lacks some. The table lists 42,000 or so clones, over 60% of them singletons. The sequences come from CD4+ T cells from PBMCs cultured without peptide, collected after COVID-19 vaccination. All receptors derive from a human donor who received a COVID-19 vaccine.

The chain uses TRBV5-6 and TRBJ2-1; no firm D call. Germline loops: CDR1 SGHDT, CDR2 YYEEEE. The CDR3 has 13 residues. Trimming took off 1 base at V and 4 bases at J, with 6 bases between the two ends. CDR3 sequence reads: CASSLNRYNEQFF. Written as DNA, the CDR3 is TGTGCCAGCAGCTTGAACAGATACAATGAGCAGTTCTTC.

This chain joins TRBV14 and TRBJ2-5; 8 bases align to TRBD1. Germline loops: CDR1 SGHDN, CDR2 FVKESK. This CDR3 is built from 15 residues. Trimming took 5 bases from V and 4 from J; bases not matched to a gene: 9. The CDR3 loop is CASSETRTGRETQYF. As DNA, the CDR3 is TGTGCCAGCAGCGAAACCCGGACAGGGAGAGAGACCCAGTACTTC.

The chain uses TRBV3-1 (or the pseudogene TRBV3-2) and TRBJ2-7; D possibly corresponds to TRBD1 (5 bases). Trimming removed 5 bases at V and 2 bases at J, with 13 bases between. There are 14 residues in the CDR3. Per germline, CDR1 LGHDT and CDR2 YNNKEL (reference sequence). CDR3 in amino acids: CASSAQKGPYEQYF. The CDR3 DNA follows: TGTGCCAGCAGCGCGCAAAAGGGGCCCTACGAGCAGTACTTC.

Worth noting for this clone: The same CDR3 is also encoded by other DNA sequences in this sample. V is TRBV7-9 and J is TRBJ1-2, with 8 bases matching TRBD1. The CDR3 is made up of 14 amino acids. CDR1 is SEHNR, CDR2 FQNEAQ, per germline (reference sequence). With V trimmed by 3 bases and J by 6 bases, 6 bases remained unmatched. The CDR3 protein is CASSFSTGGDGYTF. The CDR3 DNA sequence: TGTGCCAGCAGCTTTAGTACAGGGGGGGATGGCTACACCTTC.

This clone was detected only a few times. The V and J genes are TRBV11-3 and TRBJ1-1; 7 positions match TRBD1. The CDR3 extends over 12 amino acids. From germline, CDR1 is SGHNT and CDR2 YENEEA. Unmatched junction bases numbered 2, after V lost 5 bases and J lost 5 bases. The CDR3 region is CASSKDRTEAFF. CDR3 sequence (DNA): TGTGCCAGCAGCAAGGACAGGACTGAAGCTTTCTTT.

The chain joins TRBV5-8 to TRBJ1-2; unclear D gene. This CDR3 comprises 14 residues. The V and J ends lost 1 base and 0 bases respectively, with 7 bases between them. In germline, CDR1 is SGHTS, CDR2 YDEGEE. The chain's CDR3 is CASSLYAANYGYTF. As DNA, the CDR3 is TGTGCCAGCAGCTTGTATGCAGCTAACTATGGCTACACCTTC. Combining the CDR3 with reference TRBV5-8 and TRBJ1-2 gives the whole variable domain EAGVTQSPTHLIKTRGQQATLRCSPISGHTSVYWYQQALGLGLQFLLWYDEGEERNRGNFPPRFSGRQFPNYSSELNVNALELEDSALYLCASSLYAANYGYTFGSGTRLTVV.

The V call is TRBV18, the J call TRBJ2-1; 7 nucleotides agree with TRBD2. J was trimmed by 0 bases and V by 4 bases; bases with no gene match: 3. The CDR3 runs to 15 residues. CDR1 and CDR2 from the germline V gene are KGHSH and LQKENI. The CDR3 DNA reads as TGTGCCAGCTCACGGGACTATGCCTCCTACAATGAGCAGTTCTTC. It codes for CASSRDYASYNEQFF.

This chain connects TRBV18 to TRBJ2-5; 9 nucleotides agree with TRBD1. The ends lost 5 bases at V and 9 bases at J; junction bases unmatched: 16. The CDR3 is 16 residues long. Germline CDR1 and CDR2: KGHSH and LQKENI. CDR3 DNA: TGTGCCAGCTCAGAACTCCGGGACAGGGCCCTTTTGTCCCAGTACTTC. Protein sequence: CASSELRDRALLSQYF.

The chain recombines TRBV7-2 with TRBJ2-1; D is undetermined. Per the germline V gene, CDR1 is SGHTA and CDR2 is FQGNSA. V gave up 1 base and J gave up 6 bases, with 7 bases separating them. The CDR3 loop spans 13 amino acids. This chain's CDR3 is CASSLDRFNEQFF. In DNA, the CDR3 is TGTGCCAGCAGCTTAGACAGATTCAATGAGCAGTTCTTC.

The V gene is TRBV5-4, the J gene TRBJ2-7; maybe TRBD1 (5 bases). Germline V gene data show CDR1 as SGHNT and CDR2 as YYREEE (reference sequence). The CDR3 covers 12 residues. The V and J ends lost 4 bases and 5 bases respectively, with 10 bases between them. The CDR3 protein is CASSPGSNEQYF. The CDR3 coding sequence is TGTGCCAGCAGCCCAGGGTCGAACGAGCAGTACTTC. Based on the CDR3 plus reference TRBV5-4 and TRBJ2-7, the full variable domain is ETGVTQSPTHLIKTRGQQVTLRCSSQSGHNTVSWYQQALGQGPQFIFQYYREEENGRGNFPPRFSGLQFPNYSSELNVNALELDDSALYLCASSPGSNEQYFGPGTRLTVT.

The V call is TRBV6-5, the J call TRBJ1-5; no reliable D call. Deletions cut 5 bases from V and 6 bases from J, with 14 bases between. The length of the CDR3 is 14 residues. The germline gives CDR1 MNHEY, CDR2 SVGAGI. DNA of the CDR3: TGTGCCAGCAGTCCGACGGGCTGGAGTCAGCCCCAGCATTTT. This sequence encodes CASSPTGWSQPQHF.

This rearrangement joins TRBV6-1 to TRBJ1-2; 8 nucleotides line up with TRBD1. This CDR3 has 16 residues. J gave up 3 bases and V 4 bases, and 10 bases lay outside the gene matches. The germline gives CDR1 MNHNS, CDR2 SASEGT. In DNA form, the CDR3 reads TGTGCCAGCAGTGTCGGACAGGGCAGCTCTTACTATGGCTACACCTTC. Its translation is CASSVGQGSSYYGYTF.

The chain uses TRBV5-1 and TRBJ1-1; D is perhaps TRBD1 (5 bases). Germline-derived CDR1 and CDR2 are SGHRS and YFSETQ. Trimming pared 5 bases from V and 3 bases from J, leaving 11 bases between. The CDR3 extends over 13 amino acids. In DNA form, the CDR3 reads TGCGCCAGCAGTCTATGGGGGGACACTGAAGCTTTCTTT. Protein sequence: CASSLWGDTEAFF.

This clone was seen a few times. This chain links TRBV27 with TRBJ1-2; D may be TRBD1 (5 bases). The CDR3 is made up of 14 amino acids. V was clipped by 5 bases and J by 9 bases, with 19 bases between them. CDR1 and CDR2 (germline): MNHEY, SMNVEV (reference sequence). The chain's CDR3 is CASSDILGGSRYTF. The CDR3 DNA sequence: TGTGCCAGCAGTGATATTTTGGGGGGAAGTCGCTACACCTTC.

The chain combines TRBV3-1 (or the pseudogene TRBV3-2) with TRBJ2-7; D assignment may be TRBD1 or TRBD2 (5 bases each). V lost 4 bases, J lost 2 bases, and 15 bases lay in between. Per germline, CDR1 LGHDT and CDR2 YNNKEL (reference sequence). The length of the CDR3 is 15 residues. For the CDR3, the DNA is TGTGCCAGCAGCCGGGCTCGGGACCGAACCTACGAGCAGTACTTC. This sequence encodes CASSRARDRTYEQYF.

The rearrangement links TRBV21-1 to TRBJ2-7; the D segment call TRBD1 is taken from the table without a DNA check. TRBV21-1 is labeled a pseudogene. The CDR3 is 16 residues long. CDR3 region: CASSKAACFREYEQYF. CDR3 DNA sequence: TGTGCCAGCAGCAAAGCCGCTTGTTTCAGGGAATACGAGCAGTACTTC.

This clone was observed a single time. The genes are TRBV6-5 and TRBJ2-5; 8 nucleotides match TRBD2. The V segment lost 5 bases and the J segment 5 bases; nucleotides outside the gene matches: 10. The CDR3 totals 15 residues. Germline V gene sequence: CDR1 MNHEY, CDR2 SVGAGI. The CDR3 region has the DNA TGTGCCAGCAGTCGGGGACTAGAGTTTGTTGAGACCCAGTACTTC. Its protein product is CASSRGLEFVETQYF.

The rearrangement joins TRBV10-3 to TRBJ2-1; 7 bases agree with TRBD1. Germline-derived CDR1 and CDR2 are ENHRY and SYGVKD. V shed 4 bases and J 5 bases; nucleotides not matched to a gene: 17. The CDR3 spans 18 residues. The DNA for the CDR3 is TGTGCCATCAGTGTTCGGGCCGCACAGGGGCAAAGGAACAATGAGCAGTTCTTC. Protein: CAISVRAAQGQRNNEQFF.

CDR3 region: CSAVGTNYGYTF. DNA of the CDR3: TGCAGCGCCGTTGGAACTAACTATGGCTACACCTTC. The genes are TRBV29-1 and TRBJ1-2; D gene unclear. The CDR3 runs to 12 residues. CDR1 is SQVTM, CDR2 ANQGSEA, per germline. Trimming stripped 7 bases from V and 0 bases from J, with 9 bases between. The full variable domain, rest sourced from reference TRBV29-1 and TRBJ1-2, is SAVISQKPSRDICQRGTSLTIQCQVDSQVTMMFWYRQQPGQSLTLIATANQGSEATYESGFVIDKFPISRPNLTFSTLTVSNMSPEDSSIYLCSAVGTNYGYTFGSGTRLTVV.

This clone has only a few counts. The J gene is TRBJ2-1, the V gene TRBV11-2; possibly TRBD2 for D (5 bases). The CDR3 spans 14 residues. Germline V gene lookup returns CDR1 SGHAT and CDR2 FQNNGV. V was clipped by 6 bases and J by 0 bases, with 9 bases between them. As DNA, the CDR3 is TGTGCCAGCAGGAGGGAGAGCTCCTACAATGAGCAGTTCTTC. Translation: CASRRESSYNEQFF.

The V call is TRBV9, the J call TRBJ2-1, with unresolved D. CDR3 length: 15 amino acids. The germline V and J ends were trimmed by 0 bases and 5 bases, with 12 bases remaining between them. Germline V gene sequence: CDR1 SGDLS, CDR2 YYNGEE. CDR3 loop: CASSVAPRLDNEQFF. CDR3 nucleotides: TGTGCCAGCAGCGTAGCACCCCGACTGGACAATGAGCAGTTCTTC.

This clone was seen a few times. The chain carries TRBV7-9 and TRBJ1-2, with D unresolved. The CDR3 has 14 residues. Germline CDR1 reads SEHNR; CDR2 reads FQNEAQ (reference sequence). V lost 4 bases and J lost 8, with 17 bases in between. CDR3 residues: CASSSRASGRGYTF. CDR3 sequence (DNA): TGTGCCAGCAGCTCCCGGGCCTCCGGGAGGGGCTACACCTTC. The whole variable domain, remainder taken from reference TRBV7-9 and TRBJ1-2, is DTGVSQNPRHKITKRGQNVTFRCDPISEHNRLYWYRQTLGQGPEFLTYFQNEAQLEKSRLLSDRFSAERPKGSFSTLEIQRTEQGDSAMYLCASSSRASGRGYTFGSGTRLTVV.

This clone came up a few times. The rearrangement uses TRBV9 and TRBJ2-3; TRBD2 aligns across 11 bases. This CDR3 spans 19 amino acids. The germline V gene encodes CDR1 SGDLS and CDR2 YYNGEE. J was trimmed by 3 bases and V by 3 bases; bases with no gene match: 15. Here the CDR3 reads CASSDPGLAVWLGTDTQYF. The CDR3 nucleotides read TGTGCCAGCAGCGATCCGGGACTAGCGGTATGGTTAGGGACAGATACGCAGTATTTT.

The CDR3 here is CASSQVLRERRADGELFF. As DNA, the CDR3 is TGCGCCAGCAGCCAAGTACTTCGGGAAAGACGGGCGGACGGGGAGCTGTTTTTT. The rearrangement uses TRBV4-1 and TRBJ2-2, with D perhaps matching TRBD2 (5 bases). The CDR3 runs 18 residues. V was trimmed by 1 base and J by 7 bases, leaving 22 bases between them. Germline assignment: CDR1 MGHRA and CDR2 YSYEKL.